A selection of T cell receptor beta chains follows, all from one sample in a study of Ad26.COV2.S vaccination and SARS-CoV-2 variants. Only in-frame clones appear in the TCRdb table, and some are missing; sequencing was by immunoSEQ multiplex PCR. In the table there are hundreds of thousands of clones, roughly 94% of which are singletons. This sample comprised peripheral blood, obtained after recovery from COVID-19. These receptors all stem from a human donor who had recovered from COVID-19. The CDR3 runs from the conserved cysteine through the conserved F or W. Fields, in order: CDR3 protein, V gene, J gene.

CASSLGGAEETQYF	TRBV5-1	TRBJ2-5
CASSLLPSVSYNEQFF	TRBV5-1	TRBJ2-1
CASSQGGQVIYEQYF	TRBV23-1	TRBJ2-7
CASSYTAAQAFF	TRBV6-2/TRBV6-3	TRBJ1-1
CARSLDRLSTEAFF	TRBV5-3	TRBJ1-1
CASSRTSGGPKTQYF	TRBV7-7	TRBJ2-5
CAISLDSVNQPQHF	TRBV10-3	TRBJ1-5
CASSVRDRGLDTEAFF	TRBV6-1	TRBJ1-1
CASQRLGGASQAFF	TRBV5-4	TRBJ1-1
CATSRERYEQYF	TRBV15	TRBJ2-7
CASSPAGYGYTF	TRBV12-3/TRBV12-4	TRBJ1-2
CASSAFEGSYNEQFF	TRBV2	TRBJ2-1
CASSISRYREETQYF	TRBV19	TRBJ2-5
CATSTMGQGSNQPQHF	TRBV15	TRBJ1-5
CSVNGVGAAEAFF	TRBV29-1	TRBJ1-1
CASSLKTGLPYNEQFF	TRBV13	TRBJ2-1
CASSGLAGDSYEQYF	TRBV7-9	TRBJ2-7